Below, one T cell receptor beta chain is given with its context. What antigen it recognizes has not been identified. The data stem from a study of cytomegalovirus exposure and HLA in healthy donors (dated 2017 in TCRdb). Describing the broader study: In an earlier analysis of around 540 of the donors, about 270 Gb of sequence data and 117 million unique TCR beta sequences from about 179 million T cells were reported. An early release covering over 500 HLA-typed donors comprised approximately 300 gigabases of sequencing data and tens of millions of unique TCR sequences. The genetic ancestry cluster associated with self-reported Caucasian donors included around 76% of the approximately 400 genotyped donors. The study was designed to test whether signatures of past pathogen exposure could be identified by cataloging public T cell receptors. Using immunosequencing, the study profiled T cell repertoires from 500 to 800 subjects and related those repertoires to cytomegalovirus serostatus. Besides the first cohort of 500 to 700 subjects, a separate validation cohort made up of 95 to 150 different subjects was used. To predict cytomegalovirus infection status, the study brought together high-throughput TCR immunosequencing, statistical association of individual TCRs with disease status, and machine learning. In a later analysis, previously published TCR beta repertoires from several hundred donors were re-analyzed and high-resolution HLA genotyping was added so that TCR occurrence patterns could be studied. In the later analysis, no new phenotypic data were used to find candidate immune exposures; instead, reliance was placed on TCR beta sequences and their occurrence across donors. An earlier analysis of several hundred of the donors applied high-throughput TCR beta sequencing to assess whether each TCR beta V gene segment acted as functional or pseudogenic. Donor age, sex, ethnicity and CMV serostatus were collected together with the repertoire data. A later genetic analysis took genome-wide SNP genotypes for 398 of the 666 donors and used that subset as a discovery cohort. All discovery cohort repertoires had been generated using a single sequencing platform. Class I and class II HLA loci were covered by the typing at four-digit resolution. Typing coverage differed by locus: A, B, C, DRB1 and DQB1 were typed in roughly 620-630 donors, DQA1 in 522, DPA1 in around 600, and DPB1 in roughly 470. Five DR-DQ haplotypes were treated as single units for association and clustering because of strong linkage in the cohort. Among around 400 genotyped donors of the cohort, an average of around 240,000 unique TCR beta nucleotide sequences were sequenced per donor, roughly 20% of them non-productive.

The cohort was made up of 500 to 800 healthy bone marrow donors. Cohort members were all nominally healthy when sampled, although unrecorded immune exposures were likely present. The donor tested CMV seropositive and was one of the 289 seropositive cohort members. Each donor provided a peripheral blood sample, and peripheral blood mononuclear cells were used for TCR beta sequencing. Genomic DNA extraction from the blood cell samples was performed with the Qiagen DNeasy Blood Extraction Kit. Taken from cysteine to phenylalanine, the CDR3 has 15 residues. Just the 45-base CDR3 DNA is kept, in frame starting at base 1. Relative to germline, V is 0 bases shorter and J is 6 bases shorter, with 12 bases between their ends. Reading the germline V gene (reference sequence) gives CDR1 MNHEY and CDR2 SMNVEV. Receptor libraries were prepared by the immunoSEQ multiplex PCR assay. For the multiplex PCR, a mixture combining 60 forward primers for TCR Vbeta segments and 13 reverse primers for TCR Jbeta segments was used. A multiplex PCR assay on genomic DNA amplified the CDR3 region of rearranged TCR beta genes. The amplified TCR beta libraries were sequenced on the Illumina HiSeq System as 87-base-pair reads. As for how the authors treated the data: In a later analysis, tens of millions of unique TCR beta chains were counted across the 650 to 750 repertoires, and roughly 10 million of these chains were shared by at least two donors. To remove PCR and sequencing errors, raw reads were error-corrected and collapsed into unique sequences using a nearest-neighbor algorithm that merged closely related sequences. CDR3 sequences were aligned to IMGT reference sequences to assign V, D and J gene segments. Each retained sequence needed at least a six-nucleotide match to both a V gene segment and a J gene segment. A rearrangement was called productive if the CDR3 had no stop codons and remained in frame with V and J, and every other rearrangement was called non-productive. CDR3 was defined according to IMGT convention as the region running from the second conserved V-encoded cysteine to the conserved J-encoded phenylalanine. Sequences without an unambiguous match to a single V gene segment were excluded from the earlier analysis of over 500 of the donors. An earlier analysis of almost 600 of the donors classified V segments as functional when productive rearrangements were above 56.7% and as segregating when the standard deviation between donors was above 5%. To diagnose cytomegalovirus status from the catalog of TCR beta chain sequences, a statistical classification framework was built. V and J gene assignment, in a later analysis, came from comparing TCR nucleotide sequences with IMGT/GENE-DB human TR gene sequences. The TCRdist pipeline was used in a later analysis to assign CDR3 sequences and most-parsimonious VDJ recombination scenarios. In a later analysis, every TCR beta chain was defined by the combination of its CDR3 amino acid sequence and its V-gene family, and reads without a unique V-gene family were dropped. As a way to deal with suspected cross-contamination and a sequencing artifact, a later analysis dropped 640 or so nucleotide sequences that were highly shared and had low generation probability. A later analysis calculated a clonal expansion index for each public chain from normalized within-repertoire ranks of inferred template counts. A later analysis computed generation probabilities with a VDJ recombination model fitted to out-of-frame rearrangements, and checked the results against IGoR. A later analysis scored TCR-TCR, TCR-HLA and TCR-CMV co-occurrence with hypergeometric tests, applying a repertoire-size bias correction to TCR pairs. To estimate false discovery rates, a later analysis permuted the HLA or CMV assignments 20 times. A later analysis grouped co-occurring TCRs with DBSCAN, adding TCRdist sequence similarity when clustering within HLA-allele-positive subsets. Co-occurrence clustering excluded repertoires with fewer than 30,000 or more than 120,000 public chains, plus five with anomalous nucleotide sharing. TCRdb obtained this table from immuneACCESS and retained in-frame rearrangements with V and J assigned. These tables miss some clones; where compared with another copy, unresolved V genes account for less than half of the shortfall, and the remainder is unexplained. V and J calls plus clone size are reproduced from that table; the DNA served to infer D and trimming. The sample's records list 60,000 to 85,000 clones. The ten biggest clones cover roughly 13% of the sample.

Study-wide findings and limitations: The classifier was reported to diagnose cytomegalovirus status with high specificity and sensitivity in both the original and validation cohorts. Because counts were too low, more than 15 rarely observed V segments, including chromosome 9 orphons, were left out of the earlier analysis of 587 of the donors. In vitro tests confirmed that a few of the cytomegalovirus-associated TCR beta chains recognize cytomegalovirus antigens. The study listed 150 to 200 TCR beta chains as associated with cytomegalovirus. According to a later genetic analysis, donors in an Asian-associated ancestry cluster had fewer N-insertions in productive TCRs than the approximately 690-donor mean. Across donors, most TCR sequences were observed very rarely, whereas some public TCRs were present in many individuals. According to the authors, the approach could potentially be generalized to other disease states and immunological phenotypes. When HLA alleles, especially DR and DQ, strongly co-occurred, attributing TCR associations to individual alleles was difficult. In an earlier analysis of some 550 of the donors, most TCR beta V segments were observed in productive rearrangements about 87% or about 30% of the time, broadly matching IMGT annotations. In a later analysis, 16,951 TCR beta sequences were associated with specific HLA alleles at a false discovery rate of 0.05. A cluster of highly shared sequence variants was judged likely to represent a technical artifact of the sequencing pipeline. In this cohort, only TCR beta chains were sequenced, and detectable features were limited by the absence of alpha or paired-chain data. Because HLA typing was unavailable for some donors at each locus, only the typed subset was used in association tests. Presence/absence analyses assumed roughly uniform sequencing depth across donors, an assumption that may not hold. A later analysis reported that several top co-occurrence clusters appeared linked to parvovirus B19, influenza, CMV and Epstein-Barr virus. The only immune exposure information available for the cohort was CMV serostatus. Linkage disequilibrium might explain the correlated functional status among segregating V segments, but an unknown experimental factor could not be excluded. In a later analysis, the rate of TCR association differed among HLA loci, with DRB1 alleles having the most associated TCRs and HLA-C alleles having the fewest. A later analysis found that HLA-associated TCR beta chains were more clonally expanded and had lower generation probabilities than equally common non-associated chains. Some IMGT-functional V segments, including TRBV6-2 and TRBV6-3, could not be distinguished by the 87-base-pair reads and were therefore excluded. A further reported finding was that TCR beta sequences accurately predicted the HLA-A and HLA-B alleles for most subjects in the first cohort. According to a later analysis, most CMV-associated TCR beta chains appeared to be HLA-restricted, and the HLA associations seemed to be driven largely by CMV exposure. In a later genetic analysis, a missense DCLRE1C variant was associated with V-gene and J-gene trimming of TCR beta chains, and the association was replicated in an independent cohort.

The chain employs TRBV27 and TRBJ2-4; no D gene can be assigned with confidence. This clonotype originated in a man in his forties or fifties in good health and CMV-seropositive. The sample comprised PBMCs. The sequenced DNA: TGTGCCAGCAGTTTATCGTATGAGGCAGCAAACATTCAGTACTTC. Its translation reads: CASSLSYEAANIQYF.